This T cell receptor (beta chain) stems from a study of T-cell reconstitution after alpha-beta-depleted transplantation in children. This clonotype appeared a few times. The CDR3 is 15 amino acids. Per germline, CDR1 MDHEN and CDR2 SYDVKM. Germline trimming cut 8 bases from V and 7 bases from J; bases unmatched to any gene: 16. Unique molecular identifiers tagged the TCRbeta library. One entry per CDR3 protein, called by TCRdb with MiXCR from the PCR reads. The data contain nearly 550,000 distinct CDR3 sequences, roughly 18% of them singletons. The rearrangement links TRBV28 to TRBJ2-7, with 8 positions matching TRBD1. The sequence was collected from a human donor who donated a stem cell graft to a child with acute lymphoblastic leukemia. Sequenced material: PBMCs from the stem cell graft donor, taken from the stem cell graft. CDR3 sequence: CASSGTGSGLREQYF. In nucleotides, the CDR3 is TGTGCCAGCTCCGGGACAGGAAGTGGATTGCGAGAGCAGTACTTC.